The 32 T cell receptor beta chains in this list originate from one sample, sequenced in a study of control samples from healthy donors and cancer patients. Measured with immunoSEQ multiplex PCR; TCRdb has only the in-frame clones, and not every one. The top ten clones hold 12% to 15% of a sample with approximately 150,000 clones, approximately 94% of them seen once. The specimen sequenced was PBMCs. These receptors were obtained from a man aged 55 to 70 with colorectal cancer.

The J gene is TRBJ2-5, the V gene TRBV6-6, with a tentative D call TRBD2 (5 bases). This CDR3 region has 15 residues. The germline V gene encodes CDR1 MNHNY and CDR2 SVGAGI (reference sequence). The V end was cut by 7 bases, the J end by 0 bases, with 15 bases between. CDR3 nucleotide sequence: TGTGCCAGCAACTCCGGGGAAGAGTACCAAGAGACCCAGTACTTC. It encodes CASNSGEEYQETQYF.

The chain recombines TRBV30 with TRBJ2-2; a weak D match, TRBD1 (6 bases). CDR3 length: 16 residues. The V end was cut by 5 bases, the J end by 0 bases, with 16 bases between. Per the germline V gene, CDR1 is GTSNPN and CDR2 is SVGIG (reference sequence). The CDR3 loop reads CAWGVWGQANTGELFF. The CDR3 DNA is TGTGCCTGGGGGGTCTGGGGGCAGGCGAACACCGGGGAGCTGTTTTTT.

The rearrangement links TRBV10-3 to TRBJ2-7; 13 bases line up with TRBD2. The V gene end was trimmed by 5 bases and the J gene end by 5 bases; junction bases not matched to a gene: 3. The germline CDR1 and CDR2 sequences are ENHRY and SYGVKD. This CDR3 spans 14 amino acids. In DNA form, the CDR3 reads TGTGCCATCAGTCTTGGACTAGCGGGGGACGAGCAGTACTTC. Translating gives CAISLGLAGDEQYF.

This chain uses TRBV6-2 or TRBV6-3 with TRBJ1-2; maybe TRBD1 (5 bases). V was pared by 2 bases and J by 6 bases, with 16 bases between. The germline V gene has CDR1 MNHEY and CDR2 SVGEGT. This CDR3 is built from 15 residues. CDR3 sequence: CASSYAVGAGDGYTF. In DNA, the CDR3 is TGTGCCAGCAGTTACGCGGTCGGGGCCGGGGATGGCTACACCTTC.

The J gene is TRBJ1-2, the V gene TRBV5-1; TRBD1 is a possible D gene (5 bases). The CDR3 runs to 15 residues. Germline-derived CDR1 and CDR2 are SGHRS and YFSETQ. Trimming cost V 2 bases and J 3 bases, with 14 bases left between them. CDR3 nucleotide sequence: TGCGCCAGCAGCTTAGCCCCCGGGACTGACTATGGCTACACCTTC. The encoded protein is CASSLAPGTDYGYTF.

CDR3 in amino acids: CASSTQGQETQYF. The CDR3 bases are TGTGCCAGTAGTACTCAGGGCCAAGAGACCCAGTACTTC. The V gene is TRBV19, the J gene TRBJ2-5, with D maybe TRBD1 (5 bases). Trimming shortened V by 4 bases and J by 1 base, and 7 bases separated the two germline ends. Germline V CDR1 and CDR2: LNHDA, SQIVND (reference sequence). The CDR3 consists of 13 residues.

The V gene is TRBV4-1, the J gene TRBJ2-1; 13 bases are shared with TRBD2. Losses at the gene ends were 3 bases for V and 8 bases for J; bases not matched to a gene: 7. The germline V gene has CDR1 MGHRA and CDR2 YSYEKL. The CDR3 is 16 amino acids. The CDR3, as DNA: TGCGCCAGCAGCCAGTTACTAGCGGGGGGGCCGGATGAGCAGTTCTTC. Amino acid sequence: CASSQLLAGGPDEQFF.

This CDR3 reads CASSVEGSSSGNTIYF. CDR3 coding DNA: TGTGCCAGCAGCGTGGAAGGGTCTAGCTCTGGAAACACCATATATTTT. The rearrangement joins TRBV9 to TRBJ1-3; D uncertain. CDR3 length: 16 amino acids. Germline V gene lookup returns CDR1 SGDLS and CDR2 YYNGEE. Trimming took 2 bases from V and 0 from J, leaving 12 bases between them.

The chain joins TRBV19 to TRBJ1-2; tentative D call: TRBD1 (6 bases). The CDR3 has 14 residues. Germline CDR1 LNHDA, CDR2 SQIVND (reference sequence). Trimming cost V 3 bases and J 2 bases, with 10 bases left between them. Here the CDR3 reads CASSMGAGNYGYTF. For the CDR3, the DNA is TGTGCCAGTAGTATGGGGGCAGGAAACTATGGCTACACCTTC.

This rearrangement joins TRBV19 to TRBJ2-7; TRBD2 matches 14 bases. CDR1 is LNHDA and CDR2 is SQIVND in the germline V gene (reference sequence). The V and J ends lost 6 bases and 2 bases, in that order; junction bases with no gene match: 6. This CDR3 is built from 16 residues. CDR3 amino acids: CASSIGLAGGPYEQYF. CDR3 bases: TGTGCCAGTAGCATCGGACTAGCGGGGGGACCCTACGAGCAGTACTTC.

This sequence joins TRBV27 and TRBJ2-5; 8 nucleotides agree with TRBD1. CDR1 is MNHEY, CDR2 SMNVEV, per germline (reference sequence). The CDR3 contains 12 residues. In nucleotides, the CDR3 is TGTCCGACAGGGGTAGTTGGAGAGACCCAGTACTTC. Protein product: CPTGVVGETQYF.

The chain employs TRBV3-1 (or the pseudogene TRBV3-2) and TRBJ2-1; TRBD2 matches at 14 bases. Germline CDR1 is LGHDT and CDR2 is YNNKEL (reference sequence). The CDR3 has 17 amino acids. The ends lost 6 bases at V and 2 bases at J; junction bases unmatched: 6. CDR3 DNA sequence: TGTGCCAGCAGAGGGACTAGCGGGGGCGGGGCCTACAATGAGCAGTTCTTC. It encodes CASRGTSGGGAYNEQFF.

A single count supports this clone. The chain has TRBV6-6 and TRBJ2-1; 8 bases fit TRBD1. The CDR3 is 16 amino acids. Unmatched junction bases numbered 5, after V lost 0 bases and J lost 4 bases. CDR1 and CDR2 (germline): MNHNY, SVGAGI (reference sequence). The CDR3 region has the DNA TGTGCCAGCAGTTACTCTAGGACAGGGATTTACAATGAGCAGTTCTTC. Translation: CASSYSRTGIYNEQFF.

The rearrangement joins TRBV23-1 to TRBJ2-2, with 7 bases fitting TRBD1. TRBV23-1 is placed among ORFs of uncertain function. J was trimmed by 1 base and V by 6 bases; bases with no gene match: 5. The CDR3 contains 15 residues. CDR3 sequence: CASRHRQGNTGELFF. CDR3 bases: TGCGCCAGCAGACACCGACAGGGGAACACCGGGGAGCTGTTTTTT.

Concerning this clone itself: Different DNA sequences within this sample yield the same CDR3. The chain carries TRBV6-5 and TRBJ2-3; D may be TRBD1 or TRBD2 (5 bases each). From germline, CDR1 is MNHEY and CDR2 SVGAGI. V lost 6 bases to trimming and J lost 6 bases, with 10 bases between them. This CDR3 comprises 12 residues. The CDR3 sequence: CASRKGEDTQYF. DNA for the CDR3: TGTGCCAGCAGGAAAGGGGAGGATACGCAGTATTTT.

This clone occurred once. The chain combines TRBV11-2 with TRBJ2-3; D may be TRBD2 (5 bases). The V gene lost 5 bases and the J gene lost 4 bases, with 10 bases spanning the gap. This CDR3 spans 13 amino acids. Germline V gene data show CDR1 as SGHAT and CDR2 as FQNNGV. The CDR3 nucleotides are TGTGCCAGCAGCCGGGGAGCCGCAGATACGCAGTATTTT. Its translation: CASSRGAADTQYF.

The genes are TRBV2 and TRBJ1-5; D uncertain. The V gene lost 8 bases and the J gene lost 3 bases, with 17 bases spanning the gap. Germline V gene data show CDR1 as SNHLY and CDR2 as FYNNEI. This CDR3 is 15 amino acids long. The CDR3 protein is CASSLSGITNQPQHF. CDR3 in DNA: TGTGCCAGCTCTTTGTCCGGGATAACCAATCAGCCCCAGCATTTT.

The CDR3 loop is CASSLGPRGASYNEQFF. CDR3 DNA: TGTGCCAGCAGCTTAGGACCCCGGGGGGCCTCCTACAATGAGCAGTTCTTC. The chain recombines TRBV7-2 with TRBJ2-1; weak D call: TRBD2 (7 bases). The CDR3 runs 17 residues. CDR1 and CDR2 from the germline V gene are SGHTA and FQGNSA. Between the trimmed V and J ends, which lost 1 base and 0 bases, there was a span of 13 bases.

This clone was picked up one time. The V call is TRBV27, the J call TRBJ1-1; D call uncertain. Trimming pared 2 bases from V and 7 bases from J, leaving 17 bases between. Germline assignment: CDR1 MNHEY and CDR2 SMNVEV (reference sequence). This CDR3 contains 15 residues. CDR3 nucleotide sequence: TGTGCCAGCAGTTTAGGGTCACCTGTCCCCCGTGAAGCTTTCTTT. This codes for CASSLGSPVPREAFF.

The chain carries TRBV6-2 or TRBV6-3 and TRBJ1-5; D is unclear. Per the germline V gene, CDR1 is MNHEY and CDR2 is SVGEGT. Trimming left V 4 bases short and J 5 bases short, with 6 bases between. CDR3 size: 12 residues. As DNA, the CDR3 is TGTGCCAGCAGTTCTACAGATCAGCCCCAGCATTTT. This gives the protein CASSSTDQPQHF.

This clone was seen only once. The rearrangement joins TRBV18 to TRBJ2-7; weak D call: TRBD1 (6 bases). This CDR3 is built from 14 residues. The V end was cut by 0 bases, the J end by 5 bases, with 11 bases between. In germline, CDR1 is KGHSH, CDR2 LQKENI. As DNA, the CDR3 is TGTGCCAGCTCACCACCGGGCAGGGGCCACGAGCAGTACTTC. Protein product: CASSPPGRGHEQYF.

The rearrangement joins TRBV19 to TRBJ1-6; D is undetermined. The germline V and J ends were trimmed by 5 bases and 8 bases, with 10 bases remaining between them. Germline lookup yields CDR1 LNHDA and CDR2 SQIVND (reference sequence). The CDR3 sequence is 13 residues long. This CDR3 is CASSPDGYSPLHF. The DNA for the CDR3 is TGTGCCAGTAGTCCGGACGGCTATTCACCCCTCCACTTT.

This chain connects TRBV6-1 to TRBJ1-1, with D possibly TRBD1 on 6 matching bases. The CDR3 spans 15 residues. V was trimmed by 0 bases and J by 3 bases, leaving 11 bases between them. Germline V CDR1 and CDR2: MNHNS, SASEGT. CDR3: CASSEAGAVDTEAFF. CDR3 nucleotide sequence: TGTGCCAGCAGTGAAGCGGGGGCCGTGGACACTGAAGCTTTCTTT.

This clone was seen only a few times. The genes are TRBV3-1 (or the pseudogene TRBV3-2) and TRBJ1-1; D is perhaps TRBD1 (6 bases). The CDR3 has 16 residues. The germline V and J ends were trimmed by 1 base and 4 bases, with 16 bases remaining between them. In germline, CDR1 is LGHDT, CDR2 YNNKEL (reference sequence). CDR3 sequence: CASSQGDRPFGTEAFF. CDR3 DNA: TGTGCCAGCAGCCAAGGTGACAGGCCCTTCGGCACTGAAGCTTTCTTT.

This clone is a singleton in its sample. This chain's CDR3 is CASRGAGRTYEQYF. The CDR3 nucleotides read TGTGCCAGCAGGGGGGCGGGCAGAACTTACGAGCAGTACTTC. V gene TRBV27 combines with J gene TRBJ2-7; possibly TRBD1 for D (6 bases). This CDR3 has 14 residues. Trimming stripped 6 bases from V and 4 bases from J, with 16 bases between. The germline gives CDR1 MNHEY, CDR2 SMNVEV (reference sequence).

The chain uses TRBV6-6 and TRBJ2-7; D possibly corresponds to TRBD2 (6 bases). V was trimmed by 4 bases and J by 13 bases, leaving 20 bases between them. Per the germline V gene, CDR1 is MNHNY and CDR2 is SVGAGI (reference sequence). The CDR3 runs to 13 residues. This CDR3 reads CASSSPGGGVLYF. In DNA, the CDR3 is TGTGCCAGCAGTTCCCCGGGTGGAGGGGTCCTATACTTC.

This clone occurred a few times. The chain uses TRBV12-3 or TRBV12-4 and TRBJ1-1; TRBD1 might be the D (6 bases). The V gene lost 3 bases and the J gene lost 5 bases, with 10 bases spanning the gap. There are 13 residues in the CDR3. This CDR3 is CASSLKGETEAFF. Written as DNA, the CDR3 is TGTGCCAGCAGTTTGAAGGGGGAGACTGAAGCTTTCTTT.

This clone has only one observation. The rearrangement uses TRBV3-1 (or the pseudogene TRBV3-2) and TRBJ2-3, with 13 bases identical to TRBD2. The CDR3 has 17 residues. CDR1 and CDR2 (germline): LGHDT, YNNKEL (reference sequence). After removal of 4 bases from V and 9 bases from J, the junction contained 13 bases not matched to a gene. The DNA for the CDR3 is TGTGCCAGCAGCCTAGGGACTAGCGGGGCCTCCTTCAAGACGCAGTATTTT. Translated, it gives CASSLGTSGASFKTQYF.

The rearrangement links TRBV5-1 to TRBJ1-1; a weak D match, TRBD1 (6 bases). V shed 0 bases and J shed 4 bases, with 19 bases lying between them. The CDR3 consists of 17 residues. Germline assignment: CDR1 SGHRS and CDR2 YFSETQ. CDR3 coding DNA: TGCGCCAGCAGCTTGGTCCGGGGGCGAAGCCGGGGCACTGAAGCTTTCTTT. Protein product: CASSLVRGRSRGTEAFF.

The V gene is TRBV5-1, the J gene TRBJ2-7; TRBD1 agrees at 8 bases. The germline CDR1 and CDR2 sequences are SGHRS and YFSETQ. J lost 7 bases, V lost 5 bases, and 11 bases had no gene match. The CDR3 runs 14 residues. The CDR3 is CASSFRYGDREQYF. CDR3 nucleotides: TGCGCCAGCAGTTTCAGGTATGGGGACAGGGAGCAGTACTTC.

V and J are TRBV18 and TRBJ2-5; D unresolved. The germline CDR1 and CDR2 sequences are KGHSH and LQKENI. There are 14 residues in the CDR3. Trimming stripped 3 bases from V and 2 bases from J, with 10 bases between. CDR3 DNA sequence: TGTGCCAGCTCACCCCTCCGGGTACAAGAGACCCAGTACTTC. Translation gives CASSPLRVQETQYF. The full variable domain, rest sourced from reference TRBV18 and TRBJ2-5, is NAGVMQNPRHLVRRRGQEARLRCSPMKGHSHVYWYRQLPEEGLKFMVYLQKENIIDESGMPKERFSAEFPKEGPSILRIQQVVRGDSAAYFCASSPLRVQETQYFGPGTRLLVL.

CDR3 nucleotide sequence: TGTGCCAGTAGTATGGGAGGAGTCACTGAAGCTTTCTTT. It yields the protein CASSMGGVTEAFF. The chain has TRBV19 and TRBJ1-1, with D unresolved. CDR1 and CDR2 (germline): LNHDA, SQIVND (reference sequence). This CDR3 region has 13 residues. Trimming shortened V by 3 bases and J by 4 bases, and 9 bases separated the two germline ends.